The rows below give T cell receptor beta chains drawn from one sample of a study of early T cells in non-severe SARS-CoV-2 infection. One entry per CDR3 protein, called by TCRdb with MiXCR from the 5' RACE reads. The data show under 60,000 distinct CDR3 sequences, with less than 15% seen just once and 10% to 13% held by the top ten. Sequencing was performed on whole blood. Every receptor here comes from an adult who was a healthcare worker with PCR-confirmed SARS-CoV-2 infection or an uninfected control (not recorded which). The CDR3 runs from the conserved cysteine through the conserved F or W. Fields, in order: CDR3 length, J gene, V gene, CDR3 protein.

16 | TRBJ1-4 | TRBV5-1 | CASSRAGGGLDEKLFF
17 | TRBJ1-2 | TRBV12-3/TRBV12-4 | CASSSQDRGPANYGYTF
11 | TRBJ1-3 | TRBV29-1 | CSVDRSNTIYF
15 | TRBJ2-5 | TRBV20-1 | CSASKASGGQETQYF
13 | TRBJ1-2 | TRBV7-9 | CASSLGSSYGYTF
11 | TRBJ1-1 | TRBV5-5 | CASSLVTEAFF
14 | TRBJ2-3 | TRBV29-1 | CSVDPRRGPDTQYF
14 | TRBJ2-5 | TRBV29-1 | CSVVERRSEETQYF
14 | TRBJ1-1 | TRBV7-2 | CASSFDRGNTEAFF
14 | TRBJ1-2 | TRBV5-1 | CASSWTGSSYGYTF
14 | TRBJ1-5 | TRBV18 | CASSRDRPPQPQHF
14 | TRBJ2-7 | TRBV2 | CASSEYGGGYEQYF
15 | TRBJ2-5 | TRBV11-2 | CASSFNRALRETQYF
15 | TRBJ1-2 | TRBV12-3/TRBV12-4 | CASSSRGQGTYGYTF
14 | TRBJ2-7 | TRBV20-1 | CSARGLASNYEQYF
15 | TRBJ1-2 | TRBV7-3 | CASSLTGQGGYGYTF
14 | TRBJ1-4 | TRBV7-9 | CASSVDSWYGKLFF
14 | TRBJ2-3 | TRBV7-2 | CASSLTSGTDTQYF
18 | TRBJ1-2 | TRBV7-2 | CASSPLARGLLSGYGYTF
13 | TRBJ2-2 | TRBV28 | CASMKGYTGELFF
14 | TRBJ2-7 | TRBV7-9 | CASSSDTSSYEQYF
14 | TRBJ2-7 | TRBV5-1 | CASRLHRELYEQYF